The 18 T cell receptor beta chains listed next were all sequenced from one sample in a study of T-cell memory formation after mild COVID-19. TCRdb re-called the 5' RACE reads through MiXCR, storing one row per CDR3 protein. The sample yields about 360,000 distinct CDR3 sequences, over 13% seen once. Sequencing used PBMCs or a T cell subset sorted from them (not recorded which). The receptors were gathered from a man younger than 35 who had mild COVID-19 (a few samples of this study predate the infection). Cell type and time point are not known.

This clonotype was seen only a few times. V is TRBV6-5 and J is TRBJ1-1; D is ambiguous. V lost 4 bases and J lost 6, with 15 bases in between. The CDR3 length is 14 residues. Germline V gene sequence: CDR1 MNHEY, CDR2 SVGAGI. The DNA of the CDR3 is TGTGCCAGCAGTTCGAGCGGATGGGTGGCTGAAGCTTTCTTT. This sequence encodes CASSSSGWVAEAFF.

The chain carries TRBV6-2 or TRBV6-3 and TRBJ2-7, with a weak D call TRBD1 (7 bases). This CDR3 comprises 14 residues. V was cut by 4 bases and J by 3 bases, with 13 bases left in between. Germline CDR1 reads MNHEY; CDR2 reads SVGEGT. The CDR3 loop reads CASSWGDRHYEQYF. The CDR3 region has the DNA TGTGCCAGCAGTTGGGGGGACAGACACTACGAGCAGTACTTC.

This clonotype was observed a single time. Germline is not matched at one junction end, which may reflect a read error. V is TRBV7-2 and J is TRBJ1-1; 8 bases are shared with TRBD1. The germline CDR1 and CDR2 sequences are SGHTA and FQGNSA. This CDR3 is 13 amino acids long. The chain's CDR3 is CASSLGSDREGDF. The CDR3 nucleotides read TGTGCCAGCAGCTTAGGGTCGGACAGGGAGGGGGACTTT.

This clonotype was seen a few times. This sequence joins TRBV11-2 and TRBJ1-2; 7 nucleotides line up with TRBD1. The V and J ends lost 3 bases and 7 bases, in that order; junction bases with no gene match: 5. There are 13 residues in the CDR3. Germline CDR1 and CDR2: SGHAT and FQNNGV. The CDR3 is CASSFRDSRGYTF. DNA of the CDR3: TGTGCCAGCAGCTTCCGGGACAGTCGTGGCTACACCTTC.

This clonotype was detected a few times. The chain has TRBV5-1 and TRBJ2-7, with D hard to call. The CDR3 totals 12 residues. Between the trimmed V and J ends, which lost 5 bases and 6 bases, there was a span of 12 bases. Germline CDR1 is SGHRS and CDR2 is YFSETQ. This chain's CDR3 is CASRPRVGEQYV. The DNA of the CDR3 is TGCGCCAGCAGACCCCGGGTAGGCGAGCAGTACGTC.

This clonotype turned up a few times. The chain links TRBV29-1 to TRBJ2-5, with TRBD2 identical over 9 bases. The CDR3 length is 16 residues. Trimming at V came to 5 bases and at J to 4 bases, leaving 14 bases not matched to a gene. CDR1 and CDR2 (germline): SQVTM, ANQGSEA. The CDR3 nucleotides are TGCAGCGTTATTCCGGGACTAGCCCCGGGTGGAGAGACCCAGTACTTC. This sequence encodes CSVIPGLAPGGETQYF. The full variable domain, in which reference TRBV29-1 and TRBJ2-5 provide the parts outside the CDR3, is SAVISQKPSRDICQRGTSLTIQCQVDSQVTMMFWYRQQPGQSLTLIATANQGSEATYESGFVIDKFPISRPNLTFSTLTVSNMSPEDSSIYLCSVIPGLAPGGETQYFGPGTRLLVL.

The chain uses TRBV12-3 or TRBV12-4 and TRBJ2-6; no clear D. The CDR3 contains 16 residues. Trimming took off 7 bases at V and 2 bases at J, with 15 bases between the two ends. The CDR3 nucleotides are TGTGCCAGCACCTTCGCGGTTAGGGCTGGGGCCAACGTCCTGACTTTC. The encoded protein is CASTFAVRAGANVLTF.

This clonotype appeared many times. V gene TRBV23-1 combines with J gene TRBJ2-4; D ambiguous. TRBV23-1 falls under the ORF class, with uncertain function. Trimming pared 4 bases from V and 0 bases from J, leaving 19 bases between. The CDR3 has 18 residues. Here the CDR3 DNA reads TGCGCCAGCAGTCTACTCTCACTTGTGAGACTAGCCAAAAACATTCAGTACTTC. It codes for CASSLLSLVRLAKNIQYF.

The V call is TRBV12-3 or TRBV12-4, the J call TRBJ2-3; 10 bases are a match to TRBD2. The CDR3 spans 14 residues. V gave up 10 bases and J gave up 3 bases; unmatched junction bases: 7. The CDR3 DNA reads TGTGCCACCAGCGGGGGGGCCCGGACAGATACGCAGTATTTT. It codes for CATSGGARTDTQYF.

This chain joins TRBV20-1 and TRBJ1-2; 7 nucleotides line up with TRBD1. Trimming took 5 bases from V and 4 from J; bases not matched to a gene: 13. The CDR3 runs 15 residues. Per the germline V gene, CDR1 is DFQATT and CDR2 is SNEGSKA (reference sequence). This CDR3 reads CSAGTPGTATYGYTF. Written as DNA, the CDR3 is TGCAGTGCTGGGACTCCCGGGACAGCTACCTATGGCTACACCTTC.

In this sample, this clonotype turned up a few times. CDR3 nucleotides: TGTGCCAGCAGCCCGCAGACAGGGGGACATGAGCAGTTCTTC. This gives the protein CASSPQTGGHEQFF. This sequence joins TRBV11-2 and TRBJ2-1, with 9 bases that match TRBD1. The V segment lost 5 bases and the J segment 8 bases; nucleotides outside the gene matches: 7. CDR1 SGHAT and CDR2 FQNNGV come from the germline V gene. The CDR3 is made up of 14 amino acids. Full variable domain (missing parts from reference TRBV11-2 and TRBJ2-1): EAGVAQSPRYKIIEKRQSVAFWCNPISGHATLYWYQQILGQGPKLLIQFQNNGVVDDSQLPKDRFSAERLKGVDSTLKIQPAKLEDSAVYLCASSPQTGGHEQFFGPGTRLTVL.

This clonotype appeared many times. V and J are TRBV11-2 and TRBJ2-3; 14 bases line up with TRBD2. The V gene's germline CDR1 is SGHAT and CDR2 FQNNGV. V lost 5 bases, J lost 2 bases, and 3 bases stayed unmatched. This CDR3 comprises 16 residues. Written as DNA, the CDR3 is TGTGCCAGCAGCCAGACTAGCGGGGGGGTCACAGATACGCAGTATTTT. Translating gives CASSQTSGGVTDTQYF.

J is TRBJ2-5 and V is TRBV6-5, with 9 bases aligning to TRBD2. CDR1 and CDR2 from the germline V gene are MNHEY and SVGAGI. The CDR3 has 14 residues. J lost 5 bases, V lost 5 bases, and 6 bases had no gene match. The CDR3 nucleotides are TGTGCCAGCAGTCCCGGGACTAGCTCCGAGACCCAGTACTTC. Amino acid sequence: CASSPGTSSETQYF.

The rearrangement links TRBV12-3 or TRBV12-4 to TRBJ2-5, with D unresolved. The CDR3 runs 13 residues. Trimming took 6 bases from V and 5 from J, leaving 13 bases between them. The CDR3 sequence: CASRPPEAETQYF. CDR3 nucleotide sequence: TGTGCCAGCAGGCCCCCAGAGGCTGAGACCCAGTACTTC.

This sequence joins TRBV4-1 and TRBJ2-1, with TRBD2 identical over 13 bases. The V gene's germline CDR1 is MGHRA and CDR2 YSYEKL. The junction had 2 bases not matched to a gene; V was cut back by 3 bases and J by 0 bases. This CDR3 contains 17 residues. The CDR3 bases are TGCGCCAGCAGCCAGGGACTAGCGGGGATCTCCTACAATGAGCAGTTCTTC. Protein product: CASSQGLAGISYNEQFF.

In nucleotides, the CDR3 is TGCGCCAGCAGCCCAAGAGGACAGGAAATTAACTATGGCTACACCTTC. This sequence encodes CASSPRGQEINYGYTF. The V call is TRBV5-1, the J call TRBJ1-2; 7 nucleotides match TRBD1. The J segment lost 1 base and the V segment lost 4 bases, leaving 10 bases of the junction unmatched. The CDR3 consists of 16 residues. CDR1 is SGHRS, CDR2 YFSETQ, per germline.

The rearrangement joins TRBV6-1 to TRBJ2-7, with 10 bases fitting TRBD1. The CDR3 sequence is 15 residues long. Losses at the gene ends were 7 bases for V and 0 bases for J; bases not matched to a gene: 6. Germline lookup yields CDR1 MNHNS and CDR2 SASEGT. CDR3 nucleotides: TGTGCCAGCACCGGACAGGGGGGATCCTCCTACGAGCAGTACGTC. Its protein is CASTGQGGSSYEQYV.

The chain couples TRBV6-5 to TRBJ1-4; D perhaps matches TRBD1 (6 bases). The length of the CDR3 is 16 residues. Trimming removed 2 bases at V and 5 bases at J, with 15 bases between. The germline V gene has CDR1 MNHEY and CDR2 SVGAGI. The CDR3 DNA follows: TGTGCCAGCAGTTACCGCCGCGGAGGGGGGAATGAAAAACTGTTTTTT. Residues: CASSYRRGGGNEKLFF.